This record concerns one T cell receptor (beta chain) sequence. The table came from immunoSEQ multiplex PCR; TCRdb's copy has only in-frame clones and leaves some out. The sample has 50,000 to 75,000 clones, about 85% seen once. This specimen comes from a study of OX40 agonist ivuxolimab in advanced cancers. On the study more broadly: The dose-escalation group included hepatocellular carcinoma, melanoma, renal cell carcinoma and head and neck cancer.

The CDR3 has 16 residues. V was shortened by 2 bases and J by 2 bases, with 14 bases between the two germline ends. Germline lookup yields CDR1 SGHNT and CDR2 YYREEE (reference sequence). This chain connects TRBV5-4 to TRBJ1-3; TRBD1 might be the D (6 bases). The TCR comes from an adult with an advanced solid tumor such as melanoma, head and neck, liver or kidney cancer. Here the sequenced sample was CD4+ or CD8+ T cells sorted from blood, taken in a trial of the OX40 agonist ivuxolimab. CDR3 coding DNA: TGTGCCAGCAGCTTTTTGGGGGCGCCACCTGGAAACACCATATATTTT. This sequence encodes CASSFLGAPPGNTIYF.